The present entry profiles one T cell receptor beta chain with its context. Its specificity is not known. This entry is derived from a study of chemoradiotherapy in HPV16-positive cancers. As for the study in general: Two HPV16-positive patients' cells yielded candidate HPV-specific clones and common motifs. Study-level points and caveats: HPV-specific T cells were functionally defined from only two HPV16-positive patients. Better recurrence-free survival went with HPV-responsive T-cell expansion in HPV16-positive patients.

Germline V gene sequence: CDR1 MNHNY, CDR2 SVGAGI (reference sequence). V dropped 4 bases and J dropped 4 bases, with 13 bases sitting between them. This CDR3 has 15 residues. Data came from immunoSEQ multiplex PCR; TCRdb stores just in-frame clones and leaves some out. In the table there are 1,500 to 2,000 clones, approximately 94% of which are singletons. The V call is TRBV6-6, the J call TRBJ1-4; weak D call: TRBD1 (6 bases). Material: tumor tissue, obtained from a patient who underwent chemoradiotherapy. This receptor was obtained from a human donor with HPV-associated anogenital cancer. In DNA form, the CDR3 reads TGTGCCAGCAGTTCTAGACAGGACGATAATGAAAAACTGTTTTTT. Its translation: CASSSRQDDNEKLFF.